This passage covers 21 T cell receptor beta chains from one sample sequenced in a study of T cells in Graves' hyperthyroidism and ophthalmopathy. RNA transcripts provided the source from which TCR beta CDR3 regions were amplified. HTBI primers were the set used in a first-round RT-PCR of the TCR CDR3. One entry per CDR3 protein, called by TCRdb with MiXCR from the multiplex PCR reads. This table has 300,000 to 450,000 distinct CDR3 sequences, roughly 14% appearing once. Sequencing was carried out using blood. The receptors stem from a woman aged 18-30 years with Graves' hyperthyroidism that later progressed to Graves' ophthalmopathy.

This clonotype was seen many times. The gene calls are TRBV30 and TRBJ1-3; D remains unclear. CDR3 length: 11 amino acids. Per germline, CDR1 GTSNPN and CDR2 SVGIG (reference sequence). V dropped 0 bases and J dropped 7 bases, with 4 bases sitting between them. The CDR3 sequence: CAWSVRNTIYF. The DNA for the CDR3 is TGTGCCTGGAGTGTACGGAACACCATATATTTT.

This clonotype was counted many times. This chain joins TRBV28 and TRBJ2-1; TRBD2 aligns across 10 bases. From germline, CDR1 is MDHEN and CDR2 SYDVKM. The CDR3 is made up of 15 amino acids. The V and J ends lost 4 bases and 4 bases, in that order; junction bases with no gene match: 4. CDR3 nucleotide sequence: TGTGCCAGCAGTTCGGGACTAGCGACGTACAATGAGCAGTTCTTC. As protein: CASSSGLATYNEQFF.

In this sample, this clonotype turned up a few times. V is TRBV6-6 and J is TRBJ2-1, with 7 positions matching TRBD1. V dropped 2 bases and J dropped 5; count of bases not matched to a gene: 3. The CDR3 sequence is 14 residues long. Germline loops: CDR1 MNHNY, CDR2 SVGAGI (reference sequence). This chain's CDR3 is CASSYGTDNNEQFF. CDR3 nucleotides: TGTGCCAGCAGTTACGGGACAGATAACAATGAGCAGTTCTTC.

The genes are TRBV5-1 and TRBJ2-1; 9 nucleotides agree with TRBD2. This CDR3 has 15 residues. Germline CDR1 SGHRS, CDR2 YFSETQ. The V segment lost 2 bases and the J segment 4 bases; nucleotides outside the gene matches: 4. The CDR3 loop reads CASSFVAGDYNEQFF. For the CDR3, the DNA is TGCGCCAGCAGCTTTGTAGCGGGAGATTACAATGAGCAGTTCTTC.

This sequence joins TRBV6-2 or TRBV6-3 and TRBJ2-3; 7 bases are a match to TRBD2. The V segment lost 7 bases and the J segment 2 bases; nucleotides outside the gene matches: 12. Germline assignment: CDR1 MNHEY and CDR2 SVGEGT. CDR3 length: 16 residues. The CDR3 DNA is TGTGCCAGCATTTCGTGGGAGGGCCGGGTCACAGATACGCAGTATTTT. Protein product: CASISWEGRVTDTQYF.

The J gene is TRBJ1-1, the V gene TRBV25-1; D uncertain. In germline, CDR1 is MGHDK, CDR2 SYGVNS. This CDR3 spans 12 amino acids. The V end was cut by 6 bases, the J end by 2 bases, with 7 bases between. The CDR3, as DNA: TGTGCCAGCAGCGTCAGTAACACTGAAGCTTTCTTT. Its translation: CASSVSNTEAFF.

This clonotype has ten or more counts. This rearrangement joins TRBV20-1 to TRBJ2-5, with 8 bases matching TRBD2. Germline CDR1 and CDR2: DFQATT and SNEGSKA (reference sequence). After removal of 3 bases from V and 2 bases from J, the junction contained 2 bases not matched to a gene. The CDR3 length is 13 residues. The CDR3 sequence: CSASAGGQETQYF. The CDR3 nucleotides read TGCAGTGCTAGTGCGGGAGGACAAGAGACCCAGTACTTC.

This clonotype was detected ten times or more. At one end the junction does not follow the germline gene, possibly because of a read error. The V and J genes are TRBV5-1 and TRBJ2-2, with 13 positions matching TRBD2. Germline V gives CDR1 SGHRS, CDR2 YFSETQ. The CDR3 runs 15 residues. Here the CDR3 reads CASSEGLAGAGELFF. In DNA, the CDR3 is TGTGCCAGCAGTGAAGGACTAGCGGGAGCCGGGGAGCTGTTTTTT.

This clonotype is termed hyperexpanded (1% or more). The chain is built from TRBV13 and TRBJ2-1; D is possibly TRBD1 or TRBD2 (5 bases each). This CDR3 is built from 13 residues. V lost 0 bases to trimming and J lost 10 bases, with 10 bases between them. The germline V gene has CDR1 PRHDT and CDR2 FYEKMQ (reference sequence). CDR3 nucleotide sequence: TGTGCCAGCAGCTTAGGGCCGGGACGCGAGCAGTTCTTC. Its protein is CASSLGPGREQFF.

This chain uses TRBV2 with TRBJ2-7, with 7 bases matching TRBD1. Germline V lookup: CDR1 SNHLY, CDR2 FYNNEI. The CDR3 is made up of 14 amino acids. Trimming removed 5 bases from V and 2 bases from J; junction bases left unmatched: 6. In nucleotides, the CDR3 is TGTGCCAGCAGTAGGACGACAGGGACCTACGAGCAGTACTTC. Amino acids: CASSRTTGTYEQYF.

This clonotype was counted ten times or more. The J gene is TRBJ2-7, the V gene TRBV28, with D possibly being TRBD1 (5 bases). V was pared by 5 bases and J by 7 bases, with 12 bases between. Germline CDR1 is MDHEN and CDR2 is SYDVKM. This CDR3 contains 12 residues. CDR3 amino acids: CASSTVRVEQYF. The CDR3 DNA sequence: TGTGCCAGCAGTACCGTCAGGGTAGAGCAGTACTTC.

A few counts support this clonotype. The V call is TRBV19, the J call TRBJ1-1; a weak D match, TRBD1 (6 bases). Trimming took off 4 bases at V and 1 base at J, with 13 bases between the two ends. Germline V gives CDR1 LNHDA, CDR2 SQIVND (reference sequence). CDR3 length: 15 residues. Here the CDR3 DNA reads TGTGCCAGTAGTACCGCAAGGGGGGCGAACACTGAAGCTTTCTTT. Residues: CASSTARGANTEAFF.

As regards this clonotype: A read error may be the cause here, since a much bigger clone is one base away. The chain joins TRBV3-1 to TRBJ2-7; tentatively, D is TRBD2 (7 bases). This CDR3 contains 14 residues. Germline CDR1 and CDR2: LGHDT and YNNKEL (reference sequence). CDR3 coding DNA: TGTGCCAGCAGCCTAGGGGGGGATACCTACGAGCAGTGCTTC. Its translation: CASSLGGDTYEQCF.

This clonotype came up once. The chain links TRBV9 to TRBJ2-3, with a tentative D call TRBD2 (6 bases). The CDR3 spans 15 residues. Germline values: CDR1 SGDLS, CDR2 YYNGEE. Deletions cut 0 bases from V and 1 base from J, with 9 bases between. The CDR3 DNA is TGTGCCAGCAGCGTAGGGGTAGCGGGCACAGATACGCAGTATTTT. This gives the protein CASSVGVAGTDTQYF.

This clonotype was found a few times. The V and J genes are TRBV6-2 or TRBV6-3 and TRBJ2-2; 8 nucleotides match TRBD2. Germline V gives CDR1 MNHEY, CDR2 SVGEGT. The CDR3 covers 16 residues. Losses at the gene ends were 6 bases for V and 7 bases for J; bases not matched to a gene: 13. CDR3 DNA sequence: TGTGCCAGCAGCCCTCCCGGGAGGGCCTCCGGCGGGGAGCTGTTTTTT. Amino acids: CASSPPGRASGGELFF.

The rearrangement uses TRBV27 and TRBJ2-1; D is unresolved. The germline V gene has CDR1 MNHEY and CDR2 SMNVEV (reference sequence). Trimming cost V 3 bases and J 6 bases, with 9 bases left between them. CDR3 length equals 13 residues. This chain's CDR3 is CASSFGPPNEQFF. CDR3 nucleotides: TGTGCCAGCAGTTTTGGACCGCCCAATGAGCAGTTCTTC.

Ten or more counts support this clonotype. The chain combines TRBV6-1 with TRBJ2-1, with D possibly being TRBD2 (7 bases). Germline loops: CDR1 MNHNS, CDR2 SASEGT. The CDR3 is 15 amino acids. Trimming removed 6 bases from V and 4 bases from J, with 16 bases in between. CDR3 sequence reads: CASSVGRGTYNEQFF. DNA of the CDR3: TGTGCCAGCAGCGTAGGGAGGGGGACTTACAATGAGCAGTTCTTC.

This clonotype has a handful of counts. This chain uses TRBV27 with TRBJ1-1, with a possible D match to TRBD1 (5 bases). V lost 3 bases to trimming and J lost 1 base, with 12 bases between them. This CDR3 contains 15 residues. Per the germline V gene, CDR1 is MNHEY and CDR2 is SMNVEV (reference sequence). CDR3 coding DNA: TGTGCCAGCAGTTTCTCAGGGTCTAAGAACACTGAAGCTTTCTTT. This codes for CASSFSGSKNTEAFF.

This clonotype was observed a few times. The rearrangement links TRBV20-1 to TRBJ2-5; TRBD1 matches at 9 bases. The junction had 18 bases not matched to a gene; V was cut back by 5 bases and J by 11 bases. CDR1 and CDR2 from the germline V gene are DFQATT and SNEGSKA (reference sequence). The CDR3 length is 15 residues. CDR3 nucleotides: TGCAGTGCTCCCTTGGGGGGACAGGGTCGGACCGGACAGTACTTC. Translated: CSAPLGGQGRTGQYF.

This clonotype was seen many times. The chain links TRBV28 to TRBJ2-3; 14 positions agree with TRBD2. V trimming: 5 bases; J trimming: 10 bases; junction bases outside the gene matches: 8. The germline CDR1 and CDR2 sequences are MDHEN and SYDVKM. This CDR3 region has 15 residues. The chain's CDR3 is CASSVPGTSGSAQYF. In nucleotides, the CDR3 is TGTGCCAGCAGTGTACCCGGGACTAGCGGGAGTGCGCAGTATTTT.

This clonotype was picked up one time. This chain uses TRBV6-1 with TRBJ2-7, with 12 bases lining up with TRBD2. Trimming at V came to 7 bases and at J to 3 bases, leaving 7 bases not matched to a gene. The CDR3 loop spans 15 amino acids. Germline CDR1 is MNHNS and CDR2 is SASEGT. As DNA, the CDR3 is TGTGCCAGCAAACGACTAGCGGGGGAGAACTACGAGCAGTACTTC. Its protein is CASKRLAGENYEQYF.